This T cell receptor (beta chain) is from a study of early stage breast cancer tumors. V lost 0 bases to trimming and J lost 6 bases, with 9 bases between them. The germline V gene has CDR1 SGHVS and CDR2 FQNEAQ. The CDR3 length is 14 residues. TCRdb's copy holds only in-frame clones and misses some; the assay was immunoSEQ multiplex PCR. The profile shows fewer than 90,000 clones, roughly 80% of them singletons. Sequenced sample: blood. The V gene is TRBV7-8, the J gene TRBJ2-1; a possible D gene is TRBD2 (6 bases). The receptor was isolated from a person in their 60s with breast cancer. The CDR3 sequence is CASSLAGGFNEQFF. The CDR3 nucleotides read TGTGCCAGCAGCTTAGCGGGGGGATTCAATGAGCAGTTCTTC.